A selection of T cell receptor beta chains follows, all from one sample in a study of OX40 agonist ivuxolimab in advanced cancers. Clones were sequenced by immunoSEQ multiplex PCR, and TCRdb holds only the in-frame ones, with some missing. In the table there are 85,000 to 100,000 clones, around 90% of which are singletons. The sample consisted of CD4+ or CD8+ T cells sorted from blood, taken in a trial of the OX40 agonist ivuxolimab. These receptors were taken from an adult with an advanced solid tumor such as melanoma, head and neck, liver or kidney cancer. CDR3s include the opening cysteine and the closing phenylalanine or tryptophan. D genes are given only for firm matches. Size tells how often a clone was seen (once, few, many) or the class of an expanded clone, and some rows leave it out.

D gene: TRBD1; clone size: once; V gene: TRBV2; J gene: TRBJ1-5; CDR3 DNA: TGTGCCAGCAGTGCCAACAGGGGGTTCAATCAGCCCCAGCATTTT; CDR3 protein: CASSANRGFNQPQHF
D gene: -; clone size: once; V gene: TRBV5-4; J gene: TRBJ1-2; CDR3 DNA: TGTGCCAGCAGCTTGGGTGCGGTGCAGGGGATAATGCATGGCTACACCTTC; CDR3 protein: CASSLGAVQGIMHGYTF
D gene: -; clone size: -; V gene: TRBV28; J gene: TRBJ1-2; CDR3 DNA: TGTGCCAGCAGTTTCACCGGACAGCAGAATGGCTACACCTTC; CDR3 protein: CASSFTGQQNGYTF
D gene: -; clone size: -; V gene: TRBV11-2; J gene: TRBJ1-4; CDR3 DNA: TGTGCCAGCAGCCTACTAAGGGAAAAACTGTTTTTT; CDR3 protein: CASSLLREKLFF
D gene: -; clone size: -; V gene: TRBV4-1; J gene: TRBJ2-2; CDR3 DNA: TGCGCCAGCAGCCAAGATTGGTGGCGGGGGAACACCGGGGAGCTGTTTTTT; CDR3 protein: CASSQDWWRGNTGELFF
D gene: -; clone size: once; V gene: TRBV19; J gene: TRBJ1-2; CDR3 DNA: TGTGCCAGTAGTATAGACAGGAGAGCCTATGGCTACACCTTC; CDR3 protein: CASSIDRRAYGYTF
D gene: TRBD2; clone size: -; V gene: TRBV19; J gene: TRBJ2-5; CDR3 DNA: TGTGCCAGTAGTAAAGGACTAGCGGGGGGGCAAGAGACCCAGTACTTC; CDR3 protein: CASSKGLAGGQETQYF
D gene: TRBD1; clone size: -; V gene: TRBV5-1; J gene: TRBJ2-7; CDR3 DNA: TGCGCCAGCAGCTACTGGACAGGGGGCTACGAGCAGTACTTC; CDR3 protein: CASSYWTGGYEQYF
D gene: -; clone size: -; V gene: TRBV18; J gene: TRBJ1-6; CDR3 DNA: TGTGCCAGCTCACGCCAGGGTGTTGATCGTTCACCCCTCCACTTT; CDR3 protein: CASSRQGVDRSPLHF
D gene: TRBD2; clone size: -; V gene: TRBV5-5; J gene: TRBJ2-7; CDR3 DNA: TGTGCCAGCAGCTTGAGCATAGGAACTAGCGTACCCTACGAGCAGTACTTC; CDR3 protein: CASSLSIGTSVPYEQYF
D gene: TRBD2; clone size: -; V gene: TRBV5-4; J gene: TRBJ2-3; CDR3 DNA: TGTGCCAGCAGCGCTATCTTACTAGCGGCGAGCACAGATACGCAGTATTTT; CDR3 protein: CASSAILLAASTDTQYF
D gene: -; clone size: once; V gene: TRBV6-5; J gene: TRBJ2-7; CDR3 DNA: TGTGCCAGCAGTTACTCCGGCAGGGGCTCCTACGAGCAGTACTTC; CDR3 protein: CASSYSGRGSYEQYF
D gene: -; clone size: -; V gene: TRBV18; J gene: TRBJ2-5; CDR3 DNA: TGTGCCAGCTCATCAGGGGCCTCAGAGACCCAGTACTTC; CDR3 protein: CASSSGASETQYF